This passage covers 9 T cell receptor beta chains from one sample sequenced in a study of CXCR3-negative and CXCR3-positive naive CD8 T cells. Study-level results: Researchers report that CXCR3-positive naive cells carry more hydrophobic TRB CDR3s than CXCR3-negative naive cells.

These receptors' targets are unknown. TRB cDNA libraries were made by UMI-labeled 5' RACE. Reprocessing the 5' RACE reads, TCRdb reports a single entry for every CDR3 protein and omits DNA. The sample has about 150,000 distinct CDR3 sequences, and its top ten clones hold around 0.41%. Sequenced input: naive CXCR3+ CD8+ T cells from blood. The subset denotes: CD45RO-CCR7+CD27+CD95- naive CD8+ T cells expressing CXCR3 (TNR3+). Receptors were obtained from a human donor in good health. Some clones in this sample may be carry-over from other donors' samples.

The chain recombines TRBV27 with TRBJ2-5; TCRdb outputs TRBD1, but without DNA this stays unchecked. CDR1 and CDR2 from the germline V gene are MNHEY and SMNVEV (reference sequence). The CDR3 contains 14 residues. This CDR3 is CASSSNRVGETQYF.

The genes are TRBV25-1 and TRBJ1-2. From germline, CDR1 is MGHDK and CDR2 SYGVNS. This CDR3 is built from 11 residues. The CDR3: CASSEEGGYTF.

The CDR3 sequence is CASSLLPPGQGDEQYF. This chain links TRBV12-3 or TRBV12-4 with TRBJ2-7; TCRdb outputs TRBD1, but without DNA this stays unchecked. The CDR3 length is 16 residues.

The J gene is TRBJ2-3, the V gene TRBV9; TCRdb lists TRBD1, though no DNA is available to test this call. This CDR3 has 15 residues. Germline assignment: CDR1 SGDLS and CDR2 YYNGEE. The CDR3 region is CASSVGGSTSDTQYF. The full variable domain, its missing parts supplied by reference TRBV9 and TRBJ2-3, is DSGVTQTPKHLITATGQRVTLRCSPRSGDLSVYWYQQSLDQGLQFLIQYYNGEERAKGNILERFSAQQFPDLHSELNLSSLELGDSALYFCASSVGGSTSDTQYFGPGTRLTVL.

The chain couples TRBV7-3 to TRBJ2-3; no DNA is available, so the TRBD2 call from TCRdb remains unchecked. This CDR3 has 15 amino acids. Germline V gene data show CDR1 as SGHTA and CDR2 as FQGTGA. The chain's CDR3 is CASSPSGGATDTQYF.

The rearrangement joins TRBV27 to TRBJ2-1. CDR3 length: 15 residues. CDR1 and CDR2 (germline): MNHEY, SMNVEV (reference sequence). The CDR3 loop reads CASSLAGVSYNEQFF.

V usage is TRBV6-1 and J usage is TRBJ2-3. CDR3 size: 14 residues. Per germline, CDR1 MNHNS and CDR2 SASEGT. CDR3 amino acids: CASSEGLRADTQYF.

The chain couples TRBV21-1 to TRBJ2-7; there is no DNA to check the TCRdb D call of TRBD2. TRBV21-1 is classified as a pseudogene. The CDR3 is made up of 15 amino acids. CDR3: CASRPRGGSSYEQYF.

The genes are TRBV5-5 and TRBJ2-3; with no DNA, the TCRdb D assignment of TRBD2 cannot be verified. The CDR3 runs to 14 residues. Per the germline V gene, CDR1 is SGHKS and CDR2 is YYEKEE (reference sequence). CDR3: CASSTSGGGDTQYF.